This T cell receptor beta chain was recovered during a study of cytomegalovirus exposure and HLA in healthy donors. Study information: Prior work identified around 110 million unique TCR beta sequences in some 200 million T cells. Some 85 million unique TCRs, all from HLA-typed donors, were included in an early release of the data.

Whole-study results and caveats: Most TCR beta V segments were productive about 90% or about 30% of the time in an earlier analysis.

Germline trimming cut 0 bases from V and 4 bases from J; bases unmatched to any gene: 5. The length of the CDR3 is 15 residues. Germline V lookup: CDR1 MNHEY, CDR2 SVGAGI. Both 60 Vbeta primers and 13 Jbeta primers went into the PCR. Per the original methods: Later work found roughly 80 million unique TCR beta chains, with roughly 11 million shared. Sequencing used immunoSEQ multiplex PCR; TCRdb keeps in-frame clones, though not all of them. D and trimming come from the DNA, and the V and J calls and clone size come from that table. The table records roughly 89,000 clones, approximately 60% of them present only once. Turning to this clone: Its matching antigen is unknown.

The sample consisted of PBMCs. This TCR was recovered from a woman aged 45-60 years in good health and CMV-seropositive. The rearrangement links TRBV6-5 to TRBJ2-7, with 8 bases aligning to TRBD1. The CDR3 here is CASSYSTRQGYEQYF. CDR3 DNA sequence: TGTGCCAGCAGTTACTCGACAAGACAGGGGTACGAGCAGTACTTC.